This T cell receptor beta chain emerged from a study of T-cell reconstitution after alpha-beta-depleted transplantation in children. Trimming took 4 bases from V and 5 from J, leaving 9 bases between them. There are 13 residues in the CDR3. Germline V CDR1 and CDR2: MNHNS, SASEGT. This clonotype has at least ten counts. As it was prepared, the TCRbeta library received unique molecular identifiers. TCRdb passed the PCR reads through MiXCR, listing each CDR3 protein once. Of 200,000 to 300,000 distinct CDR3 sequences in the sample, around 12% were seen once. This material consisted of PBMCs from the stem cell graft donor, taken from the stem cell graft. The TCR comes from a human donor who donated a stem cell graft to a child with acute lymphoblastic leukemia. The chain links TRBV6-1 to TRBJ2-1, with D possibly TRBD1 on 6 matching bases. CDR3 coding DNA: TGTGCCAGCAGTGGGACAGATCACAATGAGCAGTTCTTC. Translating it yields CASSGTDHNEQFF.